These 9 T cell receptor beta chains share one sample of origin, sequenced in a study of CD8 T cells in Susac syndrome. Random hexamers were used to reverse transcribe the RNA input (about 0.5 to 1 ug). TCRdb ran MiXCR on the immunoSEQ multiplex PCR reads and lists one entry per CDR3 protein. The table lists around 280,000 distinct CDR3 sequences, about 91% of them singletons. The sample comprised CD4+ T cells from PBMCs. Receptor source: a human donor with multiple sclerosis.

The chain links TRBV7-2 to TRBJ2-5; D unclear. Germline values: CDR1 SGHTA, CDR2 FQGNSA. The V end lost 0 bases, the J end lost 4 bases, and 3 bases lay between the germline ends. The CDR3 runs 12 residues. The CDR3 DNA reads TGTGCCAGCAGCTTAGCGTTAGAGACCCAGTACTTC. Protein product: CASSLALETQYF. Full variable domain (rest looked up from reference TRBV7-2 and TRBJ2-5): GAGVSQSPSNKVTEKGKDVELRCDPISGHTALYWYRQSLGQGLEFLIYFQGNSAPDKSGLPSDRFSAERTGGSVSTLTIQRTQQEDSAVYLCASSLALETQYFGPGTRLLVL.

The CDR3 is CASSLPGSNQPQHF. As DNA, the CDR3 is TGTGCCAGCAGCTTGCCCGGGAGCAATCAGCCCCAGCATTTT. The chain recombines TRBV2 with TRBJ1-5, with D hard to call. CDR3 length: 14 amino acids. Germline CDR1 SNHLY, CDR2 FYNNEI. Trimming took off 6 bases at V and 1 base at J, with 10 bases between the two ends.

V is TRBV11-2 and J is TRBJ1-2, with D unresolved. In germline, CDR1 is SGHAT, CDR2 FQNNGV. With 6 bases removed from V and 0 bases from J, the gap between germline ends came to 20 bases. This CDR3 contains 17 residues. The DNA of the CDR3 is TGTGCCAGCAGACCCCTCCAAAACCCCCGAGCTAACTATGGCTACACCTTC. Protein product: CASRPLQNPRANYGYTF.

This chain joins TRBV7-3 and TRBJ2-2; D gene unclear. CDR3 size: 16 residues. Between the trimmed V and J ends, which lost 1 base and 0 bases, there was a span of 9 bases. CDR1 is SGHTA, CDR2 FQGTGA, per germline. CDR3 region: CASSLNPAANTGELFF. DNA for the CDR3: TGTGCCAGCAGCTTAAATCCCGCGGCGAACACCGGGGAGCTGTTTTTT.

V is TRBV7-2 and J is TRBJ1-2; the D gene is possibly TRBD1 (5 bases). Per germline, CDR1 SGHTA and CDR2 FQGNSA. The V and J ends lost 3 bases and 4 bases respectively, with 9 bases between them. This CDR3 is 13 amino acids long. CDR3 sequence: CASSFDRPYGYTF. In DNA, the CDR3 is TGTGCCAGCAGCTTCGACAGACCCTATGGCTACACCTTC.

This clonotype was observed a few times. The chain carries TRBV6-6 and TRBJ2-1, with D tentatively TRBD1 (5 bases). Germline V gene lookup returns CDR1 MNHNY and CDR2 SVGAGI (reference sequence). Deletions cut 8 bases from V and 6 bases from J, with 8 bases between. The CDR3 extends over 11 amino acids. This CDR3 is CASLTVNEQFF. The CDR3 coding sequence is TGTGCCAGCTTGACAGTCAATGAGCAGTTCTTC.

V gene TRBV20-1 combines with J gene TRBJ2-1; 10 bases agree with TRBD1. The CDR3 length is 15 residues. V trimming: 0 bases; J trimming: 8 bases; junction bases outside the gene matches: 7. CDR1 and CDR2 (germline): DFQATT, SNEGSKA (reference sequence). The CDR3 bases are TGCAGTGCTAGAGATGGAGCGGGGACAGGGGATGAGCAGTTCTTC. Translated: CSARDGAGTGDEQFF.

The chain joins TRBV3-1 to TRBJ1-1; a weak D match, TRBD1 (5 bases). V was cut by 4 bases and J by 10 bases, with 16 bases left in between. Germline CDR1 is LGHDT and CDR2 is YNNKEL (reference sequence). The CDR3 covers 13 residues. The CDR3 here is CASSPDRGGGAFF. The CDR3 DNA reads TGTGCCAGCAGCCCTGACAGAGGTGGGGGAGCTTTCTTT.

The rearrangement uses TRBV21-1 and TRBJ2-7; TRBD2 is taken as the D call from the table, unchecked against the DNA. TRBV21-1 is designated a pseudogene. The CDR3 has 13 amino acids. For the CDR3, the DNA is TGTGCCAGCAGCACGCAAAGCGAGGGTCCGCAGTACTTC. It translates to CASSTQSEGPQYF.